The next 7 T cell receptor beta chains were all read from a single sample in a study of blood T cell repertoires in COVID-19. Generated by immunoSEQ multiplex PCR, the TCRdb table keeps only in-frame clones and is missing some. Among some 230,000 clones, 82% were seen once, and the ten largest hold approximately 7.6%. What was sequenced was peripheral blood. These receptors were obtained from a woman older than 75 with COVID-19, enrolled during active disease.

V and J are TRBV3-1 (or the pseudogene TRBV3-2) and TRBJ2-7; D is possibly TRBD2 (8 bases). V was cut by 3 bases and J by 2 bases, with 20 bases left in between. Germline CDR1 LGHDT, CDR2 YNNKEL (reference sequence). The CDR3 length is 17 residues. The CDR3 here is CASSHRRPGGGPYEQYF. CDR3 DNA: TGTGCCAGCAGCCACCGACGGCCGGGAGGGGGCCCCTACGAGCAGTACTTC.

The rearrangement uses TRBV12-3 or TRBV12-4 and TRBJ1-2; unclear D gene. The CDR3 spans 13 residues. V lost 2 bases and J 6 bases, leaving 10 bases between the germline ends. Here the CDR3 DNA reads TGTGCCAGCAGTTTAACCCTTTTAGATGGCTACACCTTC. It specifies CASSLTLLDGYTF.

J is TRBJ1-6 and V is TRBV25-1; 8 bases map to TRBD1. This CDR3 contains 16 residues. V shed 3 bases, J shed 9 bases, and the junction held 10 bases outside the gene matches. The V gene's germline CDR1 is MGHDK and CDR2 SYGVNS. The CDR3 DNA is TGTGCCAGCAGTGACCTACGGGGGACAGGAAGTTCACCCCTCCACTTT. It encodes CASSDLRGTGSSPLHF. The full variable domain, completed using reference TRBV25-1 and TRBJ1-6, is EADIYQTPRYLVIGTGKKITLECSQTMGHDKMYWYQQDPGMELHLIHYSYGVNSTEKGDLSSESTVSRIRTEHFPLTLESARPSHTSQYLCASSDLRGTGSSPLHFGNGTRLTVT.

Details on this clone: At one of its ends the junction is not consistent with the germline gene, which may arise from a read error. The rearrangement uses TRBV27 and TRBJ2-7; tentatively, D is TRBD1 (6 bases). The CDR3 contains 15 residues. Germline V gene data show CDR1 as MNHEY and CDR2 as SMNVEV (reference sequence). The CDR3 is CASSLSPQGPYEQYF. CDR3 DNA: TGTGCCAGCAGTCTATCCCCACAGGGCCCGTACGAGCAGTACTTC.

The chain has TRBV5-1 and TRBJ1-1; D unresolved. The V end was cut by 0 bases, the J end by 1 base, with 7 bases between. CDR3 size: 14 residues. Germline V gene sequence: CDR1 SGHRS, CDR2 YFSETQ. In nucleotides, the CDR3 is TGCGCCAGCAGCTTGGGGGGAGAGAACACTGAAGCTTTCTTT. Protein sequence: CASSLGGENTEAFF.

V is TRBV7-9 and J is TRBJ1-4; D not certain. CDR1 is SEHNR and CDR2 is FQNEAQ in the germline V gene (reference sequence). Trimming pared 6 bases from V and 7 bases from J, leaving 6 bases between. This CDR3 comprises 11 residues. The CDR3 bases are TGTGCCAGCAGTCGTAGTGAAAAACTGTTTTTT. Translation: CASSRSEKLFF.

The chain employs TRBV4-2 and TRBJ1-1; tentative D call: TRBD1 (6 bases). V gave up 4 bases and J gave up 1 base, with 10 bases separating them. The CDR3 length is 14 residues. CDR1 is LGHNA and CDR2 is YNFKEQ in the germline V gene. In DNA, the CDR3 is TGTGCCAGCAGCCGGAGGGGGGGGAACACTGAAGCTTTCTTT. Translated: CASSRRGGNTEAFF.